This TCR beta chain was sequenced during a study of T cells after yellow fever vaccination. TCRdb processed the 5' RACE reads anew with MiXCR; each CDR3 protein has one entry. The sample records approximately 300,000 distinct CDR3 sequences, around 7% being singletons. This clonotype turned up a few times. Its target is not known. Trimming removed 3 bases from V and 4 bases from J, with 10 bases in between. This CDR3 comprises 15 residues. Study results and limitations: One caveat is that FACS-sorted repertoires could contain abundant clonotypes contaminating from the bulk population. A small proportion of clonotypes was detected in both the CD4 and CD8 compartments. Once the booster was given, most primary-vaccination clones reappeared, at 95% to 97% for CD4 and around 90% for CD8.

The sequence came from a man between 18 and 29 years old who received the YFV17D yellow fever vaccine. The V gene is TRBV12-3 or TRBV12-4, the J gene TRBJ1-6; the D is unclear. The sample was PBMCs, taken roughly seven weeks after the first yellow fever vaccination. Written as DNA, the CDR3 is TGTGCCAGCAGTTTGGTAGGGATTTATAATTCACCCCTCCACTTT. Translating it yields CASSLVGIYNSPLHF.